The 7 T cell receptor beta chains below were found in one sample sequenced in a study of blood T cell repertoires in COVID-19. Assay: immunoSEQ multiplex PCR; the TCRdb copy retains only in-frame clones and omits some. There are tens of thousands of clones in the sample; approximately 80% occur only once, and approximately 3.5% lies in the top ten. The sequenced sample was PBMCs or T cells enriched from blood (not recorded which). The receptors originated from a middle-aged woman with acute COVID-19.

The chain couples TRBV5-4 to TRBJ2-5; 10 nucleotides align to TRBD2. Germline trimming cut 0 bases from V and 3 bases from J; bases unmatched to any gene: 2. The CDR3 has 15 residues. Germline V lookup: CDR1 SGHNT, CDR2 YYREEE (reference sequence). The CDR3 sequence: CASSLGLAGEETQYF. The CDR3 DNA follows: TGTGCCAGCAGCTTGGGCCTAGCGGGAGAAGAGACCCAGTACTTC. Based on the CDR3 plus reference TRBV5-4 and TRBJ2-5, the full variable domain is ETGVTQSPTHLIKTRGQQVTLRCSSQSGHNTVSWYQQALGQGPQFIFQYYREEENGRGNFPPRFSGLQFPNYSSELNVNALELDDSALYLCASSLGLAGEETQYFGPGTRLLVL.

This sequence joins TRBV5-1 and TRBJ2-1, with D possibly TRBD2 on 6 matching bases. The V gene lost 4 bases and the J gene lost 12 bases, with 14 bases spanning the gap. CDR1 and CDR2 (germline): SGHRS, YFSETQ. This CDR3 spans 12 amino acids. The DNA of the CDR3 is TGCGCCAGCAGCGACCAAAGACTAGTGCAGTTCTTC. This sequence encodes CASSDQRLVQFF.

The chain employs TRBV5-6 and TRBJ2-5; maybe TRBD1 (5 bases). V lost 0 bases to trimming and J lost 2 bases, with 11 bases between them. Germline V gene sequence: CDR1 SGHDT, CDR2 YYEEEE. The CDR3 totals 15 residues. The DNA of the CDR3 is TGTGCCAGCAGCTTGGAGGGGCAGGGACAAGAGACCCAGTACTTC. It encodes CASSLEGQGQETQYF. The entire variable domain, with the rest obtained from reference TRBV5-6 and TRBJ2-5, is as follows: DAGVTQSPTHLIKTRGQQVTLRCSPKSGHDTVSWYQQALGQGPQFIFQYYEEEERQRGNFPDRFSGHQFPNYSSELNVNALLLGDSALYLCASSLEGQGQETQYFGPGTRLLVL.

The chain recombines TRBV10-2 with TRBJ2-7; D is unclear. This CDR3 is 12 amino acids long. The germline V and J ends were trimmed by 5 bases and 4 bases, with 9 bases remaining between them. Looked up from germline, CDR1 is WSHSY and CDR2 is SAAADI. The CDR3 bases are TGCGCCAGCAGTCTAGTTTTTTACGAGCAGTACGTC. It encodes CASSLVFYEQYV.

The chain recombines TRBV3-1 (or the pseudogene TRBV3-2) with TRBJ1-4, with TRBD1 as a possible D gene (6 bases). Germline-derived CDR1 and CDR2 are LGHDT and YNNKEL (reference sequence). Trimming took 7 bases from V and 6 from J, leaving 15 bases between them. This CDR3 is 14 amino acids long. The CDR3 region is CASTHAGAYEKLFF. DNA of the CDR3: TGTGCCAGCACCCACGCGGGGGCCTATGAAAAACTGTTTTTT.

This chain uses TRBV3-1 (or the pseudogene TRBV3-2) with TRBJ2-5; a possible D gene is TRBD2 (5 bases). The V gene's germline CDR1 is LGHDT and CDR2 YNNKEL (reference sequence). CDR3 length: 15 amino acids. Trimming pared 4 bases from V and 6 bases from J, leaving 18 bases between. CDR3 DNA sequence: TGTGCCAGCAGCCCTTGGACTGGCGAAGTGAAGACCCAGTACTTC. It codes for CASSPWTGEVKTQYF.

The table lists this clone with a count of one. This chain joins TRBV14 and TRBJ2-1; no definite D call. The germline CDR1 and CDR2 sequences are SGHDN and FVKESK. Trimming left V 6 bases short and J 3 bases short, with 12 bases between. The CDR3 sequence is 14 residues long. CDR3 sequence reads: CASSLGSLYNEQFF. The CDR3 region has the DNA TGTGCCAGCAGTCTCGGGTCACTCTACAATGAGCAGTTCTTC.